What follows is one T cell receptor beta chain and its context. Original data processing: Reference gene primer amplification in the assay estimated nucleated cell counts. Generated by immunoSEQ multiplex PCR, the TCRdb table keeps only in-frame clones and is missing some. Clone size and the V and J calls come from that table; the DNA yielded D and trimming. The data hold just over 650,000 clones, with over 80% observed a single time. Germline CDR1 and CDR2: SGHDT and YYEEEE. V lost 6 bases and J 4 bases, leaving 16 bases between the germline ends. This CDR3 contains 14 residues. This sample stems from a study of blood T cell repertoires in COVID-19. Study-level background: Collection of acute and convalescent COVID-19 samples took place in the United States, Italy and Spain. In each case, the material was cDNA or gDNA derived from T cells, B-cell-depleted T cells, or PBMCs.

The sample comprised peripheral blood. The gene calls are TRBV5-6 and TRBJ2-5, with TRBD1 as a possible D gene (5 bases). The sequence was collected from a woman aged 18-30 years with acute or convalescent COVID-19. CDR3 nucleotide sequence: TGTGCCAGCACCCTGACAGTTAGTTCAGAGACCCAGTACTTC. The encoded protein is CASTLTVSSETQYF.